A selection of T cell receptor beta chains follows, all from one sample in a study of T cell responses to AZD1222 COVID-19 vaccine. The assay was immunoSEQ multiplex PCR, and TCRdb's table has in-frame clones only and misses some. The sample consists of 150,000 to 170,000 clones, more than 90% of them appearing once. The starting material was peripheral blood, obtained on day 0 of AZD1222 vaccination. Receptors originate from an adult in good health. The CDR3 runs from the conserved cysteine through the conserved F or W. D genes are given only for firm matches.

d_call: TRBD1; j_call: TRBJ1-4; v_call: TRBV7-6; cdr3_aa: CASSLQQGTEKLFF
d_call: TRBD1; j_call: TRBJ1-1; v_call: TRBV12-3/TRBV12-4; cdr3_aa: CASRQGVGEAFF
d_call: TRBD1; j_call: TRBJ1-5; v_call: TRBV3-1/TRBV3-2; cdr3_aa: CASSQEPTGTQPQHF
d_call: -; j_call: TRBJ1-4; v_call: TRBV10-3; cdr3_aa: CAISEEVCEKLFF
d_call: -; j_call: TRBJ2-3; v_call: TRBV5-1; cdr3_aa: CASSLAAADTQYF
d_call: -; j_call: TRBJ1-2; v_call: TRBV7-8; cdr3_aa: CASSPDSYGYTF
d_call: -; j_call: TRBJ1-3; v_call: TRBV5-6; cdr3_aa: CASSLAGGSGNTIYF
d_call: -; j_call: TRBJ1-3; v_call: TRBV27; cdr3_aa: CASSPAGAGGNTIYF
d_call: TRBD1; j_call: TRBJ1-5; v_call: TRBV19; cdr3_aa: CASNTPRTGMGYQPQHF
d_call: -; j_call: TRBJ2-3; v_call: TRBV9; cdr3_aa: CASSASLLSTDTQYF
d_call: -; j_call: TRBJ1-1; v_call: TRBV28; cdr3_aa: CAGSPRRHAEAFF
d_call: TRBD1; j_call: TRBJ1-4; v_call: TRBV28; cdr3_aa: CAIATQGGGEKLFF
d_call: TRBD1; j_call: TRBJ2-7; v_call: TRBV25-1; cdr3_aa: CASSDPQGGLDEQYF
d_call: -; j_call: TRBJ1-1; v_call: TRBV2; cdr3_aa: CASSEGLWLMMNTEAFF
d_call: -; j_call: TRBJ1-5; v_call: TRBV28; cdr3_aa: CASSLREADGRPQHF
d_call: -; j_call: TRBJ2-1; v_call: TRBV10-3; cdr3_aa: CAISALNEQFF
d_call: TRBD2; j_call: TRBJ2-1; v_call: TRBV7-6; cdr3_aa: CASSFTSGRYNEQFF
d_call: TRBD2; j_call: TRBJ2-7; v_call: TRBV19; cdr3_aa: CASSTRTSGSSYEQYF
d_call: TRBD1; j_call: TRBJ1-4; v_call: TRBV19; cdr3_aa: CASSRDRAEKLFF
d_call: -; j_call: TRBJ2-2; v_call: TRBV12-3/TRBV12-4; cdr3_aa: CASRRASSGELFF
d_call: -; j_call: TRBJ1-4; v_call: TRBV10-3; cdr3_aa: CAISDRGGGDEKLFF
d_call: -; j_call: TRBJ1-3; v_call: TRBV7-9; cdr3_aa: CASSSDTNSGNTIYF
d_call: TRBD1; j_call: TRBJ1-2; v_call: TRBV19; cdr3_aa: CASSQGQGALGYTF
d_call: -; j_call: TRBJ1-5; v_call: TRBV30; cdr3_aa: CAWSVGQDFSNQPQHF
d_call: -; j_call: TRBJ2-2; v_call: TRBV6-6; cdr3_aa: CASSSTGTGELFF
d_call: -; j_call: TRBJ1-1; v_call: TRBV6-5; cdr3_aa: CAGRLNTEAFF
d_call: TRBD1; j_call: TRBJ2-3; v_call: TRBV7-2; cdr3_aa: CASSRDRGPTDTQYF
d_call: TRBD1; j_call: TRBJ1-2; v_call: TRBV7-8; cdr3_aa: CASSLGQGRRYGYTF
d_call: -; j_call: TRBJ2-7; v_call: TRBV27; cdr3_aa: CASTQRGRSSYEQYF
d_call: -; j_call: TRBJ2-1; v_call: TRBV2; cdr3_aa: CASTLNGGGEQFF
d_call: -; j_call: TRBJ1-4; v_call: TRBV5-1; cdr3_aa: CASSSPGRNEKLFF
d_call: TRBD2; j_call: TRBJ2-7; v_call: TRBV6-5; cdr3_aa: CASSNGLAESEQYF
d_call: -; j_call: TRBJ1-1; v_call: TRBV11-2; cdr3_aa: CASMYRETEAFF
d_call: -; j_call: TRBJ1-5; v_call: TRBV4-1; cdr3_aa: CASSQDLFAGVKQPQHF
d_call: -; j_call: TRBJ2-7; v_call: TRBV6-6; cdr3_aa: CASSYVAVPLSYEQYF
d_call: TRBD1; j_call: TRBJ1-6; v_call: TRBV5-1; cdr3_aa: CASSSGTVGNSPLHF
d_call: -; j_call: TRBJ2-1; v_call: TRBV7-3; cdr3_aa: CASSPGPTYNEQFF
d_call: TRBD1; j_call: TRBJ1-5; v_call: TRBV7-2; cdr3_aa: CASSPRQGYQPQHF
d_call: -; j_call: TRBJ2-3; v_call: TRBV19; cdr3_aa: CASSIGSGGATDTQYF
d_call: TRBD2; j_call: TRBJ2-1; v_call: TRBV5-1; cdr3_aa: CASTPLGLDVNEQFF
d_call: TRBD1; j_call: TRBJ2-7; v_call: TRBV5-1; cdr3_aa: CASSPIPGQTMREQYF
d_call: -; j_call: TRBJ2-1; v_call: TRBV29-1; cdr3_aa: CSVGAHEQFF
d_call: -; j_call: TRBJ1-4; v_call: TRBV14; cdr3_aa: CASSQGGEKLFF
d_call: -; j_call: TRBJ1-1; v_call: TRBV25-1; cdr3_aa: CASSGRPPEAFF
d_call: TRBD2; j_call: TRBJ2-7; v_call: TRBV27; cdr3_aa: CASRPLIAGAGYEQYF
d_call: -; j_call: TRBJ2-1; v_call: TRBV29-1; cdr3_aa: CSVDRGELYNEQFF
d_call: TRBD1; j_call: TRBJ1-1; v_call: TRBV11-3; cdr3_aa: CASSPGTGRTEAFF
d_call: TRBD1; j_call: TRBJ1-2; v_call: TRBV19; cdr3_aa: CASSVRQGNYGYTF
d_call: -; j_call: TRBJ1-4; v_call: TRBV18; cdr3_aa: CASSQPGGVEKLFF
d_call: -; j_call: TRBJ1-1; v_call: TRBV2; cdr3_aa: CASSGQGRGYTEAFF
d_call: TRBD1; j_call: TRBJ1-6; v_call: TRBV27; cdr3_aa: CASSSMGQGASPLHF
d_call: TRBD1; j_call: TRBJ2-2; v_call: TRBV5-1; cdr3_aa: CASSLSRGQANTGELFF
d_call: -; j_call: TRBJ1-4; v_call: TRBV20-1; cdr3_aa: CSASKGTGNEKLFF
d_call: -; j_call: TRBJ1-1; v_call: TRBV19; cdr3_aa: CASRLGAGGDTEAFF